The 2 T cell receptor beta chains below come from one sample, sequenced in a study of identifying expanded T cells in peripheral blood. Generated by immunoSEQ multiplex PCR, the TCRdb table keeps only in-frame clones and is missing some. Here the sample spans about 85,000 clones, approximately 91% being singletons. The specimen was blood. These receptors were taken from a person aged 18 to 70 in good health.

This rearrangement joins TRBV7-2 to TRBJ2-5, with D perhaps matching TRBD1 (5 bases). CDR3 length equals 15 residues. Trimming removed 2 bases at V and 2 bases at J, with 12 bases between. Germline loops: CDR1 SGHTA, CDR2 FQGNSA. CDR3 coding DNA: TGTGCCAGCAGCTTAAGTGCAGGGCCTCAAGAGACCCAGTACTTC. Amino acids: CASSLSAGPQETQYF. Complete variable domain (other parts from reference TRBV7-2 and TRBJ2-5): GAGVSQSPSNKVTEKGKDVELRCDPISGHTALYWYRQSLGQGLEFLIYFQGNSAPDKSGLPSDRFSAERTGGSVSTLTIQRTQQEDSAVYLCASSLSAGPQETQYFGPGTRLLVL.

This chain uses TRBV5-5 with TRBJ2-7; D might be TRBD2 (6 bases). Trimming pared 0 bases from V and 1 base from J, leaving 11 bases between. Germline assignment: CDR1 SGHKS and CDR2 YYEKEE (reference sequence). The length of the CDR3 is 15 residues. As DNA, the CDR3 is TGTGCCAGCAGCTTGGCCGGAGCGGGTTCCTACGAGCAGTACTTC. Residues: CASSLAGAGSYEQYF.